This T cell receptor (beta chain) was sequenced for a study of blood T cell repertoires in COVID-19. Germline CDR1 and CDR2: SGHTA and FQGNSA. The CDR3 runs to 16 residues. J lost 4 bases, V lost 5 bases, and 7 bases had no gene match. The table came from immunoSEQ multiplex PCR; TCRdb's copy has only in-frame clones and leaves some out. The table shows some 350,000 clones, with about 89% occurring only once. Sequencing was carried out using PBMCs or T cells enriched from blood (not recorded which). The rearrangement uses TRBV7-2 and TRBJ2-1, with TRBD2 matching over 11 bases. The sequence was collected from a woman in her thirties who had recovered from COVID-19. This CDR3 is CASSPRPSGGYNEQFF. The CDR3, as DNA: TGTGCCAGCAGCCCCCGTCCTAGCGGGGGGTACAATGAGCAGTTCTTC.